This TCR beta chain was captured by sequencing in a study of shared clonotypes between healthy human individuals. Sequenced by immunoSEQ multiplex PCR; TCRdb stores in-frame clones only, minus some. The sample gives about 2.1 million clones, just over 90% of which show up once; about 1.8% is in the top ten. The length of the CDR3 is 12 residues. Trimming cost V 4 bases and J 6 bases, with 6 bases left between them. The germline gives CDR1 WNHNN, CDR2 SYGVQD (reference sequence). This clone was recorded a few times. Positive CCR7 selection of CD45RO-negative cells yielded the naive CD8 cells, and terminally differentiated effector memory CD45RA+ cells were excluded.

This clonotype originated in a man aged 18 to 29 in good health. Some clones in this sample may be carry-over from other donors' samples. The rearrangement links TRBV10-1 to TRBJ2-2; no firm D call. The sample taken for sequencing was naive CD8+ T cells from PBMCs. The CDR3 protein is CASSASPGELFF. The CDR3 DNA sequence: TGCGCCAGCAGTGCGAGCCCCGGGGAGCTGTTTTTT.